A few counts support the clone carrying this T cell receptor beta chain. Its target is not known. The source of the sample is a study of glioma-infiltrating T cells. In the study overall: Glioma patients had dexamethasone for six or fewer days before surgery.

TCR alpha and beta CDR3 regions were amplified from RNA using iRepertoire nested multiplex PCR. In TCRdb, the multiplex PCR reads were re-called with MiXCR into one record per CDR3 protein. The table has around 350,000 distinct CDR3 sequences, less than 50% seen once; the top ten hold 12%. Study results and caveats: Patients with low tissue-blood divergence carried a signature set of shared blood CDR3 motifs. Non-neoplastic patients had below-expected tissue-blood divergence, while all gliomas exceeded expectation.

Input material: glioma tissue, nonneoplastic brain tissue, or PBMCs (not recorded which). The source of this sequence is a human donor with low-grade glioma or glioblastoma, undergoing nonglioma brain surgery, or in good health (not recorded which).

The CDR3 spells CASSLLAVTSTDTQYF. The CDR3 DNA sequence: TGTGCCAGCAGCTTACTAGCGGTAACTAGCACAGATACGCAGTATTTT. The genes are TRBV7-2 and TRBJ2-3; 7 bases map to TRBD2. The CDR3 has 16 residues. V trimming: 2 bases; J trimming: 0 bases; junction bases outside the gene matches: 5. The germline V gene encodes CDR1 SGHTA and CDR2 FQGNSA. The full variable domain, with the rest looked up from reference TRBV7-2 and TRBJ2-3, is GAGVSQSPSNKVTEKGKDVELRCDPISGHTALYWYRQSLGQGLEFLIYFQGNSAPDKSGLPSDRFSAERTGGSVSTLTIQRTQQEDSAVYLCASSLLAVTSTDTQYFGPGTRLTVL.